Reported below is one TCR beta chain. It lacks a known antigen. Qualities for individual bases were not recorded, and no much larger clone is one base off. TCRbeta CDR3 regions were amplified from genomic DNA using the immunoSEQ Assay, a bias-controlled multiplex PCR. Turning to the authors' computational methods: The number of nucleated cells in each sample was estimated from the amplification of reference gene primers within the assay. To quantify the absolute abundance of each unique TCRbeta CDR3 rearrangement, sequence reads were collapsed and filtered. For each sample, productive Simpson clonality was calculated as the square root of Simpson's diversity index over productive rearrangements. TCRdb retrieved this table from immuneACCESS and kept in-frame rearrangements only. Not all clones are present; in checked studies, unresolved V genes account for under half, and no reason is known for the remainder. The V and J calls and clone size are taken from that table; D and trimming were inferred from the DNA. Present in this sample are 250,000 to 350,000 clones, approximately 86% of which were seen just once. The ten largest clones represent 0.87% of the sample.

In Seattle, one collaborating source enrolled patients while the infection was active and tracked those patients longitudinally over the course of disease. Whole blood was collected in K2EDTA tubes by collaborating institutions according to the institutions' own protocols. For TCRbeta analysis, collaborators shipped samples in one of three forms: frozen whole blood, isolated PBMCs, or DNA extracted from either of those sample types. This sample was included in a study of blood T cell repertoires in COVID-19 (dated by TCRdb to 2018 to 2020). About the investigation overall: Collaborator samples came from the United States, Italy and Spain and covered acute and convalescent phases of COVID-19. Sample metadata almost always included a de-identified subject ID, COVID-19 status, age in years and sex. Samples came from the ongoing ImmuneRACE study (first 160 participants) plus 1,254 subjects from 6 global collaborators. The repertoires were made available in a free public database intended to serve as a resource for research on the immune response to SARS-CoV-2. Deeply sampled blood TCRbeta repertoires from subjects exposed to, actively infected with, or recovered from COVID-19 were included in the dataset. The prospective study material was composed of cDNA or gDNA derived from T cells, B-cell-depleted T cells, or PBMCs. HLA class I and class II types, where available, came from metadata supplied by the sample provider rather than from assay-based typing.

Between the V and J ends, shortened by 1 base and 4 bases respectively, the junction contains 16 bases. The germline V gene gives CDR1 as KGHDR and CDR2 as SFDVKD. Inclusive of the bounding cysteine and phenylalanine, the CDR3 is 17 residues long. The DNA shown is the 51-base CDR3, in frame from base 1. The paper as a whole reports these results and caveats: The amount of clinical and demographic metadata varied by source and participant and was provided uncurated.

Material for sequencing was peripheral blood. The TCR comes from a human donor with COVID-19, enrolled during active disease. The donor label of this sample is uncertain. This sequence uses TRBV24-1 and TRBJ2-1; a tentative D call is TRBD1 (6 bases match). The CDR3 here reads CATSDFLRSRGYNEQFF. The nucleotides read TGTGCCACCAGTGATTTTCTCAGATCAAGGGGGTACAATGAGCAGTTCTTC.